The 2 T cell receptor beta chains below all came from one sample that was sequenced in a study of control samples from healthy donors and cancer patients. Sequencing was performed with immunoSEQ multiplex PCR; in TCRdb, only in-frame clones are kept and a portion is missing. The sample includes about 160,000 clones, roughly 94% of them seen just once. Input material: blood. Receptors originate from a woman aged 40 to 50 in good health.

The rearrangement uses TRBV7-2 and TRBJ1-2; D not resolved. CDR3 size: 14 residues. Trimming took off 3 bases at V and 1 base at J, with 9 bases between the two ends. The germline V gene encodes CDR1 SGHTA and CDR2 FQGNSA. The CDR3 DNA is TGTGCCAGCAGCTTCGAGACCGGTAACTATGGCTACACCTTC. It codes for CASSFETGNYGYTF. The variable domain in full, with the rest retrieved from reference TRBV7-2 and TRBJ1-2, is GAGVSQSPSNKVTEKGKDVELRCDPISGHTALYWYRQSLGQGLEFLIYFQGNSAPDKSGLPSDRFSAERTGGSVSTLTIQRTQQEDSAVYLCASSFETGNYGYTFGSGTRLTVV.

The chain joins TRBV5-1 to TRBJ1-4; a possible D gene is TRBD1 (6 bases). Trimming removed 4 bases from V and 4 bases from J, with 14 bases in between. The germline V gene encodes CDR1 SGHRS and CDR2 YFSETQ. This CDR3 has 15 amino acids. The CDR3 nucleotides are TGCGCCAGCAGCGGAGGGGGGACCCTTAATGAAAAACTGTTTTTT. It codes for CASSGGGTLNEKLFF.